This TCR beta chain appears in the sequencing data of a study of shared clonotypes between healthy human individuals. The repertoire was sequenced with immunoSEQ multiplex PCR; TCRdb's copy has only in-frame clones and lacks some. This table holds 2,500,000 or so clones, less than 95% found once. It was into CD45RA+ naive and CD45RA-negative memory subsets that the CD4+ cells were split. The CDR3 consists of 14 residues. Germline V lookup: CDR1 SGHRS, CDR2 YFSETQ. The V and J ends lost 0 bases and 2 bases respectively, with 9 bases between them. The source of this sequence is a man younger than 35 in good health. Some clones in this sample may be carry-over from other donors' samples. The rearrangement links TRBV5-1 to TRBJ2-7; a weak D match, TRBD1 (5 bases). Sequences were obtained from naive CD4+ T cells from PBMCs. The subset was: CD45RA+ positively selected. CDR3 sequence (DNA): TGCGCCAGCAGCTTGGAATCAGGGACCTACGAGCAGTACTTC. Its translation: CASSLESGTYEQYF.